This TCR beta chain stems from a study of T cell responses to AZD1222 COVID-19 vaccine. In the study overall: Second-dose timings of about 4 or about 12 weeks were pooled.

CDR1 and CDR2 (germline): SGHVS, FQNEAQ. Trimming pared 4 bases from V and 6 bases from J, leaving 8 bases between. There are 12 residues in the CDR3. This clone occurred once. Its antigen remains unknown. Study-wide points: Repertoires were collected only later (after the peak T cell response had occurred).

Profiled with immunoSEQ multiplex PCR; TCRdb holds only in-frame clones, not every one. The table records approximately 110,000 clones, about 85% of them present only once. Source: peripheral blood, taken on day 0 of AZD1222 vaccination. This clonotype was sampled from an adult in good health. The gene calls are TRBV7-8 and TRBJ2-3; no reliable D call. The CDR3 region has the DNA TGTGCCAGCAGCTCCCTCCGGGATACGCAGTATTTT. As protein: CASSSLRDTQYF.